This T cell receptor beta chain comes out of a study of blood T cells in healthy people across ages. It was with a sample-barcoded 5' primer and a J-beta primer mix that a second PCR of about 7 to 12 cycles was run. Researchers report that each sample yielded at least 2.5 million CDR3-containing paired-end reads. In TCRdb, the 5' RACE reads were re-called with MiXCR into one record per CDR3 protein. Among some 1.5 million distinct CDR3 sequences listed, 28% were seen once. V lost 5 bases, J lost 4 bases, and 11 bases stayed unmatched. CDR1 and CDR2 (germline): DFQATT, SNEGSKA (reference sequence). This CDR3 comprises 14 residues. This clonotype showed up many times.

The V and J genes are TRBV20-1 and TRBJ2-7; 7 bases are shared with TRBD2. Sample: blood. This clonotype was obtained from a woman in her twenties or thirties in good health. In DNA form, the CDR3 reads TGCAGTGCTCGCGGCGTCGGGAGGACTTACGAGCAGTACTTC. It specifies CSARGVGRTYEQYF.